The clone carrying this TCR beta chain was counted a few times. Seattle patients were enrolled during active infection and followed longitudinally. This sample is part of a study of blood T cell repertoires in COVID-19. Study as a whole: Samples representing acute and convalescent COVID-19 were sourced from the United States, Italy and Spain. Sources were T cells, B-cell-depleted T cells, or PBMCs; the material itself was cDNA or gDNA.

Original analysis: Quantification of nucleated cells was approximated via reference gene primer amplification. Profiled with immunoSEQ multiplex PCR; TCRdb holds only in-frame clones, not every one. The V and J calls and clone size come from that table; D and trimming were worked out from the DNA. The sample includes 300,000 to 350,000 clones, 89% of them seen just once. Per germline, CDR1 MGHRA and CDR2 YSYEKL. This CDR3 comprises 14 residues. With 1 base clipped from V and 4 bases from J, the junction kept 0 bases outside the gene matches. The rearrangement joins TRBV4-1 to TRBJ2-1; the match to TRBD1 covers 8 bases. The sample was peripheral blood. This clonotype was obtained from a woman aged 60-75 years with COVID-19, enrolled during active disease. The CDR3 region is CASSQGQGYNEQFF. The CDR3 DNA reads as TGCGCCAGCAGCCAAGGACAGGGGTACAATGAGCAGTTCTTC.